The sequence of this T cell receptor (beta chain) was determined in a study of cytomegalovirus exposure and HLA in healthy donors. While the first cohort had several hundred subjects, the donors belonged to the separate validation cohort of roughly 120 subjects. In regard to this clone: Mismatch with germline at one junction end may stem from a read error.

The CDR3 runs to 12 residues. The germline V gene has CDR1 SGDLS and CDR2 YYNGEE. Profiling relied on immunoSEQ multiplex PCR, and the TCRdb table lists in-frame clones only, not all of them. The repertoire holds 300,000 to 400,000 clones, with around 90% as singletons. The receptor was isolated from a man aged 25-45 years in good health and CMV-seronegative. Sequencing was performed on PBMCs. The rearrangement joins TRBV9 to TRBJ1-2, with 7 bases fitting TRBD1. CDR3 protein: CASSSGTDSLGF. In nucleotides, the CDR3 is TGTGCCAGCAGCTCCGGGACAGATAGCTTAGGCTTC. The full variable domain, its missing parts supplied by reference TRBV9 and TRBJ1-2, is DSGVTQTPKHLITATGQRVTLRCSPRSGDLSVYWYQQSLDQGLQFLIQYYNGEERAKGNILERFSAQQFPDLHSELNLSSLELGDSALYFCASSSGTDSLGFGSGTRLTVV.